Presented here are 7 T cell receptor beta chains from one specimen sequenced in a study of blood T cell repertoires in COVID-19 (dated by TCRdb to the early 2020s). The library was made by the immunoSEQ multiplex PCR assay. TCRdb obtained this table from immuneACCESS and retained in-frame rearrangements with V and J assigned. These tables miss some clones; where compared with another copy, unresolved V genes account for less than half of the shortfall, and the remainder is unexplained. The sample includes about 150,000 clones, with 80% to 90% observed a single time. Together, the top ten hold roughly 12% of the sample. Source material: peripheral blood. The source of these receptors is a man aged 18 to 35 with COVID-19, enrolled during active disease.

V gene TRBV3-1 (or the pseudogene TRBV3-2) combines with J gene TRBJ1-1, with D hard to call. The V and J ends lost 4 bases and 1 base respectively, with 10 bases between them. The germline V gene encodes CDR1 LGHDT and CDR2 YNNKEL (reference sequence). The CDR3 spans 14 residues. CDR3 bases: TGTGCCAGCAGCCGTTCACACCAGAACACTGAAGCTTTCTTT. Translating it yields CASSRSHQNTEAFF.

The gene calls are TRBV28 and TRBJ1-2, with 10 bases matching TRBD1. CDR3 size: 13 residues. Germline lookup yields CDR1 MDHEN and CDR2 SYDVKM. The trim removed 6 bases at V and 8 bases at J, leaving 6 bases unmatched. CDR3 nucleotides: TGTGCCAGCAGCCCTCGGGACAGGGGAGGCTACACCTTC. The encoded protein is CASSPRDRGGYTF.

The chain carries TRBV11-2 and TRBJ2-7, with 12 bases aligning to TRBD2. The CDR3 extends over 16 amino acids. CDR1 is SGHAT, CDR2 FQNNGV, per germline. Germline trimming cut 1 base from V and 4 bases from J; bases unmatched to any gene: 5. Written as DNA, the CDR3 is TGTGCCAGCAGCTTAGGACTAGCGGGAGTCGGGTACGAGCAGTACTTC. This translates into CASSLGLAGVGYEQYF.

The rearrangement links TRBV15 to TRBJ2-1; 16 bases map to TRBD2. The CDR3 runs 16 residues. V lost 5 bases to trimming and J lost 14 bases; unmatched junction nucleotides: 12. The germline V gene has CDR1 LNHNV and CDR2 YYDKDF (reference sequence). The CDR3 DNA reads TGTGCCACCAGCGTTGGCCCGGGACTAGCGGGAGGGAAAGAGTTCTTC. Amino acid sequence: CATSVGPGLAGGKEFF.

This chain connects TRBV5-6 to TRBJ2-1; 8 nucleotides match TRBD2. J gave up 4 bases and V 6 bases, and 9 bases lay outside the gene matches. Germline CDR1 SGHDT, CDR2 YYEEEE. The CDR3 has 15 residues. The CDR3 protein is CASKSPEREYNEQFF. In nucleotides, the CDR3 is TGTGCCAGCAAATCCCCCGAGCGGGAGTACAATGAGCAGTTCTTC.

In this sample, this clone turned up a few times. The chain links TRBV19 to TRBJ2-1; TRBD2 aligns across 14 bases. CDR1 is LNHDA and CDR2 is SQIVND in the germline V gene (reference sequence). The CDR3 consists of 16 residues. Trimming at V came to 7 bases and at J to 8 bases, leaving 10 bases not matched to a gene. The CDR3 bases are TGTGCCAGTAAGCGACTAGCGGGAGGGCCGCGGGATGAGCAGTTCTTC. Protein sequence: CASKRLAGGPRDEQFF.

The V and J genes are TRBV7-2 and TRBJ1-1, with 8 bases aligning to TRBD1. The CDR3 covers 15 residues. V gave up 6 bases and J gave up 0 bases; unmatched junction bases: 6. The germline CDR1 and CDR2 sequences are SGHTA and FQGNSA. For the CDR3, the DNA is TGTGCCAGCAGGGAACGGACAGGGTTGAACACTGAAGCTTTCTTT. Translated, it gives CASRERTGLNTEAFF.